A selection of T cell receptor beta chains follows, all from one sample in a study of OX40 agonist ivuxolimab in advanced cancers. The table came from immunoSEQ multiplex PCR; TCRdb's copy has only in-frame clones and leaves some out. The data contain tens of thousands of clones, 90% of them singletons. Sequenced here: CD4+ or CD8+ T cells sorted from blood, sampled in a trial of the OX40 agonist ivuxolimab. These receptors were obtained from an adult with an advanced solid tumor such as melanoma, head and neck, liver or kidney cancer. Both conserved end residues are part of each CDR3. D genes are given only for firm matches. Clone size is given for some rows only: seen once, a few or many times, or a class if the clone is expanded.

>NA|TRBJ2-2|TRBV7-2|NA
CASSINTGELFF
TGTGCCAGCAGCATAAACACCGGGGAGCTGTTTTTT
>NA|TRBJ1-4|TRBV5-1|NA
CASSVNPGEDEKLFF
TGCGCCAGCAGCGTGAACCCAGGGGAGGATGAAAAACTGTTTTTT
>NA|TRBJ2-1|TRBV28|NA
CASSSPQAGVNEQFF
TGTGCCAGCAGTTCCCCCCAGGCCGGCGTCAATGAGCAGTTCTTC
>NA|TRBJ2-5|TRBV7-9|NA
CASSSLGGETQYF
TGTGCCAGCAGCTCCCTAGGGGGAGAGACCCAGTACTTC
>NA|TRBJ1-2|TRBV28|NA
CASSSGALGYTF
TGTGCCAGCAGTTCAGGGGCTCTTGGCTACACCTTC
>NA|TRBJ1-3|TRBV27|TRBD1
CASSPGQGALFSGNTIYF
TGTGCCAGCAGTCCTGGACAGGGGGCTTTATTTTCCGGAAACACCATATATTTT
>NA|TRBJ2-4|TRBV4-1|TRBD1
CASSQETGRRPKNIQYF
TGCGCCAGCAGCCAGGAGACAGGGCGGCGACCCAAAAACATTCAGTACTTC
>NA|TRBJ2-7|TRBV25-1|NA
CASSTGRAGFRTYEQCF
TGTGCCAGCAGCACGGGACGGGCGGGGTTCAGGACCTACGAGCAGTGCTTC
>NA|TRBJ1-1|TRBV15|NA
CATSRDPDRSEAFF
TGTGCCACCAGCAGAGATCCGGACAGAAGTGAAGCTTTCTTT
>NA|TRBJ1-4|TRBV30|NA
CAWSNFVASFVATNEKLFF
TGTGCCTGGAGTAATTTCGTTGCTTCATTTGTTGCAACTAATGAAAAACTGTTTTTT
>once|TRBJ2-2|TRBV27|TRBD2
CASSSFGTSGRKTGELFF
TGTGCCAGCAGTTCATTCGGGACTAGCGGGAGGAAGACCGGGGAGCTGTTTTTT
>few|TRBJ1-5|TRBV4-2|TRBD1
CASSRTLGQGDQPQHF
TGTGCCAGCAGCCGGACCCTCGGACAGGGTGATCAGCCCCAGCATTTT
>NA|TRBJ1-1|TRBV5-6|NA
CASSSGAGKGTEAFF
TGTGCCAGCAGCTCGGGCGCAGGGAAGGGAACTGAAGCTTTCTTT